This T cell receptor beta chain was sequenced in a study of low-dose radiotherapy and immunotherapy resistance in tumors. Study details: Members of Cohort 1 were treated with 0.5 Gy per fraction every 2 weeks. The prescribed total PTV dose was 6.5 Gy.

Documented time point: before trial treatment. Along with nivolumab and ipilimumab, donors received aspirin, low-dose cyclophosphamide and low-dose radiotherapy. TCR amplification involved 15 to 25 PCR cycles with a constant-region primer and V-primer adapter. Isolated mRNA underwent amplification by in vitro transcription. From the reads, TCRdb called clonotypes with MiXCR, one entry per CDR3 protein. The table has roughly 46,000 distinct CDR3 sequences, roughly 12% seen once; the top ten hold about 6%. This CDR3 contains 14 residues. From germline, CDR1 is ENHRY and CDR2 SYGVKD. V dropped 2 bases and J dropped 3; count of bases not matched to a gene: 3. In its sample, this clonotype was seen many times.

The sample in question was PBMCs, obtained before treatment. This rearrangement joins TRBV10-3 to TRBJ1-2, with 7 bases matching TRBD1. The sequence derives from a female donor with ovarian cancer. The CDR3, as DNA: TGTGCCATCAGTGAGACGGGACAGCACTATGGCTACACCTTC. As protein: CAISETGQHYGYTF.